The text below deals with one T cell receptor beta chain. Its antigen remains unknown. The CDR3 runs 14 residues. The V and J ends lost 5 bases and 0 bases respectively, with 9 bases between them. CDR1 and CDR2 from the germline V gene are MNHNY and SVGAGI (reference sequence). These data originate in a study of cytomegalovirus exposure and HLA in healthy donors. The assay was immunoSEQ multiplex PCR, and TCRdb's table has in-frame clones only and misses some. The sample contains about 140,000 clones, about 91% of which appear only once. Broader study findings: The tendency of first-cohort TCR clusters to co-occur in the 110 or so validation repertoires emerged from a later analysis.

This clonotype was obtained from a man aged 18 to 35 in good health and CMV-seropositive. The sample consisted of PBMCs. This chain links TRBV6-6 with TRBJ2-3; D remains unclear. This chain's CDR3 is CASSPSRSTDTQYF. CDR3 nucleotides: TGTGCCAGCAGTCCTTCGCGGAGCACAGATACGCAGTATTTT.